The 26 T cell receptor beta chains in this list originate from one sample, sequenced in a study of PD-1 blockade in classical Hodgkin lymphoma. Relapses following autologous stem cell transplantation were seen in all patients, with brentuximab vedotin exposure varying. Clones were read by immunoSEQ multiplex PCR, and TCRdb kept only the in-frame ones, dropping some. The sample lists roughly 96,000 clones; 89% were seen once. The sample was peripheral blood mononuclear cells (PBMCs), taken before the second cycle of nivolumab. These TCRs come from a human donor with classical Hodgkin lymphoma.

This chain uses TRBV9 with TRBJ2-5; weak D call: TRBD1 (5 bases). In germline, CDR1 is SGDLS, CDR2 YYNGEE. The CDR3 spans 13 residues. Trimming shortened V by 0 bases and J by 6 bases, and 9 bases separated the two germline ends. Written as DNA, the CDR3 is TGTGCCAGCAGCGTAGATCCAGGGCAGACCCAGTACTTC. It translates to CASSVDPGQTQYF.

This chain joins TRBV30 and TRBJ1-4; D call uncertain. V gave up 4 bases and J gave up 8 bases, with 11 bases separating them. The V gene's germline CDR1 is GTSNPN and CDR2 SVGIG (reference sequence). This CDR3 comprises 12 residues. The CDR3 protein is CAWNLQGEKLFF. In DNA, the CDR3 is TGTGCCTGGAACCTGCAAGGGGAAAAACTGTTTTTT.

This sequence joins TRBV19 and TRBJ2-6; TRBD1 is a possible D gene (6 bases). CDR1 and CDR2 (germline): LNHDA, SQIVND (reference sequence). This CDR3 has 17 amino acids. Trimming shortened V by 4 bases and J by 0 bases, and 13 bases separated the two germline ends. CDR3 sequence (DNA): TGTGCCAGTAGTACGACAGGTATTGGCTCTGGGGCCAACGTCCTGACTTTC. Protein sequence: CASSTTGIGSGANVLTF.

The chain is built from TRBV18 and TRBJ1-4, with D perhaps matching TRBD1 (5 bases). The germline V gene has CDR1 KGHSH and CDR2 LQKENI. Deletions cut 4 bases from V and 0 bases from J, with 12 bases between. This CDR3 spans 16 amino acids. The CDR3 DNA reads as TGTGCCAGCTCACGACGGGACCCTGCAACTAATGAAAAACTGTTTTTT. As protein: CASSRRDPATNEKLFF.

This clone was seen only a few times. The V gene is TRBV19, the J gene TRBJ1-6; D perhaps matches TRBD1 (6 bases). V was trimmed by 6 bases and J by 2 bases, leaving 11 bases between them. The CDR3 spans 15 residues. Germline V gives CDR1 LNHDA, CDR2 SQIVND (reference sequence). CDR3 bases: TGTGCCAGTAGAGACAGGACCACCTATAATTCACCCCTCCACTTT. As protein: CASRDRTTYNSPLHF.

The chain carries TRBV7-6 and TRBJ2-1; 10 bases are a match to TRBD1. CDR3 size: 15 residues. Per the germline V gene, CDR1 is SGHVS and CDR2 is FNYEAQ. Trimming cost V 5 bases and J 5 bases; bases outside gene matches: 6. This CDR3 reads CASSPRDRGNNEQFF. As DNA, the CDR3 is TGTGCCAGCAGCCCGCGGGACAGGGGTAACAATGAGCAGTTCTTC.

As regards this clone: Additional DNA sequences in this sample encode the identical CDR3. The rearrangement joins TRBV27 to TRBJ2-7, with TRBD2 matching 10 bases. The CDR3 consists of 14 residues. Germline CDR1 and CDR2: MNHEY and SMNVEV (reference sequence). The V and J ends lost 4 bases and 3 bases, in that order; junction bases with no gene match: 3. CDR3 region: CASSSGLAVYEQYF. Written as DNA, the CDR3 is TGTGCCAGCAGTTCTGGACTAGCGGTCTACGAGCAGTACTTC.

A remark on this clone: One end of the junction varies from germline; a read error may be responsible. Other nucleotide sequences in the sample specify the same CDR3. The gene calls are TRBV10-1 and TRBJ1-1; no clear D. Germline lookup yields CDR1 WNHNN and CDR2 SYGVQD (reference sequence). The CDR3 is 15 residues long. The CDR3 DNA sequence: TGCGCCAGCAGCGAGTCGAACGGCCAGGCGTTTGAAGCTTTCTTT. This encodes CASSESNGQAFEAFF.

V gene TRBV11-2 combines with J gene TRBJ2-7; D is possibly TRBD1 (6 bases). The CDR3 spans 15 residues. Germline CDR1 and CDR2: SGHAT and FQNNGV. The V and J ends lost 0 bases and 4 bases respectively, with 13 bases between them. The CDR3 here is CASSLDPQGWYEQYF. In nucleotides, the CDR3 is TGTGCCAGCAGCTTAGACCCACAGGGTTGGTACGAGCAGTACTTC.

The chain employs TRBV6-7 and TRBJ2-1; 14 bases align to TRBD2. TRBV6-7 is classed as an ORF, of uncertain function. This CDR3 is built from 16 residues. V lost 6 bases, J lost 9 bases, and 10 bases stayed unmatched. Written as DNA, the CDR3 is TGTGCCAGCAGCGGACTAGCGGGGGGCCCGGGGGGTGAGCAGTTCTTC. Translated: CASSGLAGGPGGEQFF.

The chain recombines TRBV6-1 with TRBJ1-5, with unresolved D. CDR1 and CDR2 from the germline V gene are MNHNS and SASEGT. The CDR3 runs 14 residues. V lost 1 base and J lost 6, with 10 bases in between. This CDR3 reads CASSEGSSTQPQHF. Written as DNA, the CDR3 is TGTGCCAGCAGTGAAGGCAGCAGTACTCAGCCCCAGCATTTT.

The chain carries TRBV29-1 and TRBJ2-1, with TRBD2 matching over 8 bases. The CDR3 is 14 residues long. J was trimmed by 0 bases and V by 5 bases; bases with no gene match: 3. Germline loops: CDR1 SQVTM, CDR2 ANQGSEA. The CDR3 coding sequence is TGCAGCGTTACCGGGACTAGCTCCTACAATGAGCAGTTCTTC. It is translated as CSVTGTSSYNEQFF.

The rearrangement links TRBV7-9 to TRBJ2-1; no reliable D call. Germline CDR1 is SEHNR and CDR2 is FQNEAQ (reference sequence). The CDR3 loop spans 13 amino acids. The V gene lost 1 base and the J gene lost 9 bases, with 10 bases spanning the gap. DNA of the CDR3: TGTGCCAGCAGCTTAGTTTCCGACGGTGAGCAGTTCTTC. It encodes CASSLVSDGEQFF.

This clone came up a few times. This chain links TRBV6-6 with TRBJ1-5; weak D call: TRBD1 (5 bases). This CDR3 region has 14 residues. Trimming shortened V by 6 bases and J by 1 base, and 10 bases separated the two germline ends. Germline V gives CDR1 MNHNY, CDR2 SVGAGI (reference sequence). The CDR3: CASSPGGSNQPQHF. Here the CDR3 DNA reads TGTGCCAGCAGCCCGGGGGGGAGCAATCAGCCCCAGCATTTT.

This sequence joins TRBV2 and TRBJ1-1, with D perhaps matching TRBD1 (6 bases). The CDR3 sequence is 13 residues long. Trimming removed 3 bases at V and 6 bases at J, with 11 bases between. CDR1 SNHLY and CDR2 FYNNEI come from the germline V gene. The CDR3 is CASSEDSPSEAFF. The CDR3 DNA is TGTGCCAGCAGTGAGGACAGTCCCTCTGAAGCTTTCTTT.

This chain uses TRBV7-9 with TRBJ1-1; 8 nucleotides match TRBD1. Looked up from germline, CDR1 is SEHNR and CDR2 is FQNEAQ (reference sequence). The V gene end was trimmed by 5 bases and the J gene end by 4 bases; junction bases not matched to a gene: 6. The CDR3 consists of 14 residues. For the CDR3, the DNA is TGTGCCAGCAGCCCCAGGGGGCTGGGCACTGAAGCTTTCTTT. Protein product: CASSPRGLGTEAFF.

The V call is TRBV10-3, the J call TRBJ1-6; no definite D call. V lost 0 bases and J lost 0, with 21 bases in between. Germline V lookup: CDR1 ENHRY, CDR2 SYGVKD. The CDR3 is 21 amino acids. CDR3 nucleotide sequence: TGTGCCATCAGTGAGTCGTTTTGGTCCTCCTCCTTTAGCTCCTATAATTCACCCCTCCACTTT. Translating it yields CAISESFWSSSFSSYNSPLHF.

This rearrangement joins TRBV9 to TRBJ2-7; possible D gene TRBD2, 10 bases. Germline lookup yields CDR1 SGDLS and CDR2 YYNGEE. The V end was cut by 0 bases, the J end by 2 bases, with 24 bases between. The CDR3 loop spans 19 amino acids. The CDR3 DNA reads TGTGCCAGCAGCGTAGGGACAGGGGTCTCTAGCGGGAGAGCCTACGAGCAGTACTTC. Its protein is CASSVGTGVSSGRAYEQYF.

The chain has TRBV6-1 and TRBJ2-1, with 7 bases fitting TRBD2. Germline CDR1 MNHNS, CDR2 SASEGT. Trimming removed 4 bases from V and 10 bases from J; junction bases left unmatched: 7. The CDR3 is 13 amino acids. CDR3 protein: CASSGTRLGEQFF. For the CDR3, the DNA is TGTGCCAGCAGTGGGACTAGACTTGGCGAGCAGTTCTTC.

V gene TRBV6-6 combines with J gene TRBJ1-3, with 7 bases matching TRBD1. This CDR3 region has 15 residues. Germline-derived CDR1 and CDR2 are MNHNY and SVGAGI (reference sequence). J gave up 3 bases and V 4 bases, and 6 bases lay outside the gene matches. In DNA form, the CDR3 reads TGTGCCAGCAGTTCCACGACAGGGTTTGGAAACACCATATATTTT. Its protein is CASSSTTGFGNTIYF.

V usage is TRBV27 and J usage is TRBJ1-1; no definite D call. Germline V gives CDR1 MNHEY, CDR2 SMNVEV (reference sequence). The CDR3 extends over 14 amino acids. Trimming pared 0 bases from V and 5 bases from J, leaving 10 bases between. The CDR3 protein is CASSLSVSMTEAFF. The DNA for the CDR3 is TGTGCCAGCAGTTTATCGGTCAGTATGACTGAAGCTTTCTTT.

This clone was detected a few times. The gene calls are TRBV9 and TRBJ2-1, with D uncertain. Germline CDR1 is SGDLS and CDR2 is YYNGEE. Trimming stripped 0 bases from V and 5 bases from J, with 12 bases between. The length of the CDR3 is 15 residues. CDR3 sequence: CASSVGPTVDNEQFF. The CDR3 coding sequence is TGTGCCAGCAGCGTAGGACCGACGGTTGACAATGAGCAGTTCTTC.

The chain joins TRBV4-1 to TRBJ2-1; D not resolved. The CDR3 consists of 13 residues. The V gene's germline CDR1 is MGHRA and CDR2 YSYEKL. Trimming cost V 6 bases and J 6 bases, with 12 bases left between them. CDR3 sequence reads: CASRSLVSNEQFF. As DNA, the CDR3 is TGCGCCAGCAGAAGTCTAGTTTCCAATGAGCAGTTCTTC.

V and J are TRBV2 and TRBJ2-3, with D hard to call. Germline V CDR1 and CDR2: SNHLY, FYNNEI. V was cut by 0 bases and J by 4 bases, with 8 bases left in between. The CDR3 sequence is 14 residues long. CDR3 amino acids: CASSEARNPDTQYF. The CDR3 coding sequence is TGTGCCAGCAGTGAAGCGCGAAACCCAGATACGCAGTATTTT.

This chain joins TRBV15 and TRBJ2-1; 12 nucleotides line up with TRBD2. This CDR3 contains 14 residues. Germline V lookup: CDR1 LNHNV, CDR2 YYDKDF (reference sequence). J was trimmed by 10 bases and V by 6 bases; bases with no gene match: 7. CDR3: CATRGLAGLREQFF. The CDR3 nucleotides read TGTGCCACCAGAGGACTAGCGGGGCTCCGCGAGCAGTTCTTC.

The rearrangement joins TRBV11-2 to TRBJ1-4; weak D call: TRBD1 (6 bases). The V and J ends lost 1 base and 11 bases respectively, with 11 bases between them. In germline, CDR1 is SGHAT, CDR2 FQNNGV. There are 13 residues in the CDR3. The CDR3 loop reads CASSLAGARKLFF. CDR3 nucleotide sequence: TGTGCCAGCAGCTTAGCGGGGGCGAGGAAACTGTTTTTT.